This entry describes one T cell receptor (beta chain). As yet, its antigen is unknown. CDR1 and CDR2 from the germline V gene are SEHNR and FQNEAQ (reference sequence). Trimming stripped 1 base from V and 0 bases from J, with 9 bases between. The CDR3 has 15 amino acids. It was CD45RO-negative cells, positively selected for CCR7, that made up naive CD8 cells, with terminally differentiated effector memory CD45RA+ cells excluded. The donors were all Caucasian adults (living in Nashville, Tennessee). The data belong to a study of shared clonotypes between healthy human individuals. Study as a whole: A couple of women and a few men aged 18 to 49 served as donors. Study observations and caveats: Memory subsets generally showed smaller estimated richness than naive subsets did. Naive CD4 clonotypes overlapped across a few donors at about 5%.

Only in-frame clones appear in the TCRdb table, and some are missing; sequencing was by immunoSEQ multiplex PCR. The data contain approximately 650,000 clones, 95% to 96% of them singletons. The chain is built from TRBV7-9 and TRBJ1-1; D is unresolved. The sample was naive CD8+ T cells sorted from blood. This TCR was recovered from a young woman in good health. The CDR3 DNA follows: TGTGCCAGCAGCTTAGAAGTCCACTTGAACACTGAAGCTTTCTTT. This encodes CASSLEVHLNTEAFF.